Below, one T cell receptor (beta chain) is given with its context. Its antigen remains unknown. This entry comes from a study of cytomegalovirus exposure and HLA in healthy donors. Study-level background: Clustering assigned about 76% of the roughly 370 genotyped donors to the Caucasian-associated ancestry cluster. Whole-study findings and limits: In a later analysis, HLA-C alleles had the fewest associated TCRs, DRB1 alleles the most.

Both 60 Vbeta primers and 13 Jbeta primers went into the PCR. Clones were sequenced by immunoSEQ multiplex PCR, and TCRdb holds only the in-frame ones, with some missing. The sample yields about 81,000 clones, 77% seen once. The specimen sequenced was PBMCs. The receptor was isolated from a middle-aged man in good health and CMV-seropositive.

The CDR3 DNA reads as TGCGCCAGCAGCCAAGATTCGGGAGGGGGCTATCGAAACGAGCAGTACTTC. Amino acids: CASSQDSGGGYRNEQYF. The rearrangement links TRBV4-1 to TRBJ2-7, with D perhaps matching TRBD2 (8 bases). Germline values: CDR1 MGHRA, CDR2 YSYEKL. The germline V and J ends were trimmed by 0 bases and 5 bases, with 20 bases remaining between them. CDR3 size: 17 residues.